The source of this TCR beta chain is a study of T cell responses to AZD1222 COVID-19 vaccine (dated by TCRdb to 2020 to 2022). A note on the overall study: AZD1222 recipients whose second dose came at about 4 weeks and those whose second dose came at about 12 weeks were combined into one group, since spike-specific TCR depth and breadth did not differ between the two schedules. Trial participants were enrolled by age into 18-55, 56-69 and 70-plus year subgroups, with about 150, 27 and 61 TCR-sequenced participants respectively. TCR sequencing was performed for 230 to 250 trial participants, of whom about 210 were given two doses of AZD1222 and about 25 were given two doses of MenACWY control vaccine.

What the time point label conveys for this sample: baseline before first vaccination. The vaccinee samples were drawn from two UK trials, COV001 and COV002, one of which was a single-blind randomized controlled phase 2/3 trial testing AZD1222 (ChAdOx1 nCoV-19) in healthy adults. For TCRbeta chain sequencing, PBMC samples were collected from trial participants at day 0 and at day 28 after the second dose. Turning to this clone: There is no known antigen for this receptor. There are no base qualities to consult, and no much larger clone falls within one base.

The CDR3 regions of human TCRbeta chains were analyzed by immunosequencing. Per the source publication's procedure: TCRs in the repertoires were compared against a reference library of SARS-CoV-2-specific TCRs that had been generated with the MIRA antigen-specificity platform. Breadth meant the fraction of unique TCRs that were SARS-CoV-2-associated, whereas depth meant the fraction of total T cells that were SARS-CoV-2-associated. Each spike-specific TCR was assigned to its reactive spike region and to a CD4 or CD8 class using the MIRA data. Log10-transformed breadth and depth values were compared by one-way ANOVA with Sidak's multiple comparisons tests. TCRdb provides this immuneACCESS table in a form limited to in-frame rearrangements. Some clones are lacking; in checked studies, under half of them reflect an unresolved V gene, and why the rest are absent is not known. V, J and clone size reflect that table, while D and trimming were determined from the DNA. The sample includes 110,000 to 150,000 clones, with roughly 90% observed a single time. Together, the top ten hold under 3.5% of the sample.

Broader findings and caveats from the paper: Participants were mostly white British and included more females than males, and it was suggested by the authors that clonal diversity may have been underestimated. The whole spike protein was spanned by vaccine-associated CD4 TCRs, and dominant responses were seen in regions 160-218 and 743-854. A significant rise in spike-specific TCR breadth and depth was observed after two AZD1222 doses relative to day 0 and relative to MenACWY recipients. The 56-69-year group was small, and its depth increase did not reach significance, likely because of low power. Because no day 14 peak-response samples were available, repertoires were characterized only after the peak T cell response. Conclusions about previously exposed vaccinees are limited, since just six AZD1222 recipients were seropositive for SARS-CoV-2 at baseline. Reportedly, almost half of the unique spike-specific TCRs recognized epitopes lying outside the regions that are mutated in the B.1.351 and B.1.1.7 variants.

In the germline V gene, CDR1 corresponds to SQVTM and CDR2 to ANQGSEA. Inclusive of the bounding cysteine and phenylalanine, the CDR3 is 16 residues long. Solely the CDR3 DNA is kept, with 48 bases framed from the first base. V ends up 6 bases short and J 1 base short, with an unmatched junction base count of 7. The V and J segments used are TRBV29-1 and TRBJ2-3; 13 central bases correspond to TRBD2. The starting material was peripheral blood, obtained on day 0 of AZD1222 vaccination. This receptor was identified in an adult in good health. CDR3 sequence: CSVPGTSGVGTDTQYF. The DNA is as follows: TGCAGCGTCCCTGGGACTAGCGGGGTCGGCACAGATACGCAGTATTTT.